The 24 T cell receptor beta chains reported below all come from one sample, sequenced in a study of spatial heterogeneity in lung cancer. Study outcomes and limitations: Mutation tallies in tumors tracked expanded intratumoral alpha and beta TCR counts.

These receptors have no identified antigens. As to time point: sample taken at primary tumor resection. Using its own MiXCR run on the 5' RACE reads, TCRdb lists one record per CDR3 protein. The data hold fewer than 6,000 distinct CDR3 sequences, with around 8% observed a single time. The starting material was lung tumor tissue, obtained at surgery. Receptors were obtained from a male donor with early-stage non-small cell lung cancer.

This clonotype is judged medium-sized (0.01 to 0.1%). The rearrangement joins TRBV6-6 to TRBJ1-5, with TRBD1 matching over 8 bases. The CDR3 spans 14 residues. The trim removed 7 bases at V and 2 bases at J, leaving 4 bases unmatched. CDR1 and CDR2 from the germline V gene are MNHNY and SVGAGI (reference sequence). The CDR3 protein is CASNGQGGNQPQHF. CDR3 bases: TGTGCCAGCAACGGACAGGGCGGCAATCAGCCCCAGCATTTT.

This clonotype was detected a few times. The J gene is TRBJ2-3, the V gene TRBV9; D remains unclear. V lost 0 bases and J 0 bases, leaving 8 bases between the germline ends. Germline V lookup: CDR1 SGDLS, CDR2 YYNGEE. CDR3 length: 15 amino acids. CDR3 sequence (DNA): TGTGCCAGCAGCGTAGGCTCCTGGAGCACAGATACGCAGTATTTT. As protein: CASSVGSWSTDTQYF. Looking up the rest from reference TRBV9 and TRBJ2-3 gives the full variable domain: DSGVTQTPKHLITATGQRVTLRCSPRSGDLSVYWYQQSLDQGLQFLIQYYNGEERAKGNILERFSAQQFPDLHSELNLSSLELGDSALYFCASSVGSWSTDTQYFGPGTRLTVL.

CDR3 nucleotides: TGTGCCAGCACCTTCGACAGTGCCAACTATGGCTACACCTTC. Amino acid sequence: CASTFDSANYGYTF. V is TRBV7-2 and J is TRBJ1-2; tentatively, D is TRBD1 (5 bases). The germline V gene encodes CDR1 SGHTA and CDR2 FQGNSA. The CDR3 is 14 amino acids. Deletions cut 7 bases from V and 2 bases from J, with 14 bases between.

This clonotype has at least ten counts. CDR3 bases: TGTGCCAGCAGAGGGACTAGCGGGGGTAATGAGCAGTTCTTC. Translated: CASRGTSGGNEQFF. This rearrangement joins TRBV7-8 to TRBJ2-1; TRBD2 agrees at 14 bases. V was clipped by 6 bases and J by 7 bases; unmatched bases: 2. The CDR3 has 14 amino acids. Germline values: CDR1 SGHVS, CDR2 FQNEAQ.

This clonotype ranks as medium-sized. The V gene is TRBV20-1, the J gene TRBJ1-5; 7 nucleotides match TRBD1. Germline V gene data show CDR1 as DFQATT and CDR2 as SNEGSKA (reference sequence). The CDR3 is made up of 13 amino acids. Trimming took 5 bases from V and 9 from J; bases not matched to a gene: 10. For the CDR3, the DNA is TGCAGTGCTGTAGACAGGGCCCCGGGGCCCCAGCATTTT. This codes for CSAVDRAPGPQHF.

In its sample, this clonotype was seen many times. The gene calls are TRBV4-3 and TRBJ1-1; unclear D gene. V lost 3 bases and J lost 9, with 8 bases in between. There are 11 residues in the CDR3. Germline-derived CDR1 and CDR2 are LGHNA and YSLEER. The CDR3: CASSHGGKAFF. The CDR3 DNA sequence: TGCGCCAGCAGCCACGGAGGTAAAGCTTTCTTT.

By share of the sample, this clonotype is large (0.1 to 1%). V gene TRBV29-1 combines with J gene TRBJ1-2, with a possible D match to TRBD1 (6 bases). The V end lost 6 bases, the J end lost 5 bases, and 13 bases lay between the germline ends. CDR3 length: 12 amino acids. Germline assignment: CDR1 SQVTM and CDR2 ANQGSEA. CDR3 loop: CSVPSTGYGYTF. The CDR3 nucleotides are TGCAGCGTACCATCGACAGGTTATGGCTACACCTTC.

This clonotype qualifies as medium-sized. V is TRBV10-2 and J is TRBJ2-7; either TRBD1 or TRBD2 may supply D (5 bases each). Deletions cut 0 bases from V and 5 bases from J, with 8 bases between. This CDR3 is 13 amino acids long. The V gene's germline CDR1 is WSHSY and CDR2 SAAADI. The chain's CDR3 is CASSESMGDEQYF. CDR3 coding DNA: TGCGCCAGCAGTGAGTCGATGGGGGACGAGCAGTACTTC.

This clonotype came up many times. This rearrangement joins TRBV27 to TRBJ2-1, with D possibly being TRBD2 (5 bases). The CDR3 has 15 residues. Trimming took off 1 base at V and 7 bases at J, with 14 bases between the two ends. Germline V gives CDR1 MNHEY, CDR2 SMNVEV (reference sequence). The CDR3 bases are TGTGCCAGCAGTTTATTCGGGGAGTGGGTGAATGAGCAGTTCTTC. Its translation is CASSLFGEWVNEQFF.

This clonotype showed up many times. The CDR3 DNA reads TGTGCCAGCAGCTCCGGACAGGTTGGGACCGGGGAGCTGTTTTTT. As protein: CASSSGQVGTGELFF. The V and J genes are TRBV27 and TRBJ2-2; 7 bases match TRBD1. The V gene's germline CDR1 is MNHEY and CDR2 SMNVEV (reference sequence). V gave up 6 bases and J gave up 5 bases; unmatched junction bases: 9. The CDR3 extends over 15 amino acids.

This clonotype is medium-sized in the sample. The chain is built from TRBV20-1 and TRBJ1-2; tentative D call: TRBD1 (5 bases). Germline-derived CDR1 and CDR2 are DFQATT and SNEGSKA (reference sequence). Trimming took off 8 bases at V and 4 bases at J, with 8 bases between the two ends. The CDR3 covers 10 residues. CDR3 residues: CSPDSYGYTF. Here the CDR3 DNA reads TGCAGTCCCGACAGCTATGGCTACACCTTC.

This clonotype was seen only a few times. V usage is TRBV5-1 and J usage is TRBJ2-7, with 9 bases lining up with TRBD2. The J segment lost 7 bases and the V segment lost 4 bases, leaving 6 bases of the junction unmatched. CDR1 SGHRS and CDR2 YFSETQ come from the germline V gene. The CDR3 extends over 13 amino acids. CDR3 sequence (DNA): TGCGCCAGCAGCCATCCAGCGGGAGGAGAGCAGTACTTC. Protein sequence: CASSHPAGGEQYF.

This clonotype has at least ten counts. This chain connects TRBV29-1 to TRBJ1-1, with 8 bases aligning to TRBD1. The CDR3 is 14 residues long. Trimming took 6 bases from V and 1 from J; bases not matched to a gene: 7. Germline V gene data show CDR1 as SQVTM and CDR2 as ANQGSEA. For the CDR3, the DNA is TGCAGCGTGTCCCTCGGGACAGGGAACACTGAAGCTTTCTTT. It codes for CSVSLGTGNTEAFF.

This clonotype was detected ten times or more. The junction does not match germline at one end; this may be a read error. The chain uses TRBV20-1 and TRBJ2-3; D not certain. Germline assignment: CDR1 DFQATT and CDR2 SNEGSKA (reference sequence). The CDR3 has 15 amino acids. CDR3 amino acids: CSARDRLTLSDSQYF. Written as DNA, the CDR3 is TGCAGTGCTAGGGACCGGCTAACCCTTTCAGATTCGCAGTATTTT.

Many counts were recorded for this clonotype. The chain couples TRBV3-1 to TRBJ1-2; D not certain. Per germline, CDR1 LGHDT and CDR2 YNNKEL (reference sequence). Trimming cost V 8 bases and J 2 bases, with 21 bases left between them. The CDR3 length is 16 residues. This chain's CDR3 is CASGRVLGRLNYGYTF. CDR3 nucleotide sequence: TGTGCCAGCGGACGTGTACTTGGGAGACTGAACTATGGCTACACCTTC.

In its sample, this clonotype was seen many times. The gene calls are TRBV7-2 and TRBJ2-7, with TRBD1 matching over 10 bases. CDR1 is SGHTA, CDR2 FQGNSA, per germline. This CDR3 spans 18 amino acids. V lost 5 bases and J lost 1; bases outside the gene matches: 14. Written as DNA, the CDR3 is TGTGCCAGCAGCCAGGGCCGGACAGGGGGAGCGGTTTCCTACGAGCAGTACTTC. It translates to CASSQGRTGGAVSYEQYF.

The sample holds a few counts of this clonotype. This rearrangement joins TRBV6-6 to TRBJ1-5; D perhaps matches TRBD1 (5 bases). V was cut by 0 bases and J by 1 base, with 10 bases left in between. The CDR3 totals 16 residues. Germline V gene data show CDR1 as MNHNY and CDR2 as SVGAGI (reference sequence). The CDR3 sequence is CASSYSIRDSNQPQHF. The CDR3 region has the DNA TGTGCCAGCAGTTACTCAATCAGGGACAGCAATCAGCCCCAGCATTTT.

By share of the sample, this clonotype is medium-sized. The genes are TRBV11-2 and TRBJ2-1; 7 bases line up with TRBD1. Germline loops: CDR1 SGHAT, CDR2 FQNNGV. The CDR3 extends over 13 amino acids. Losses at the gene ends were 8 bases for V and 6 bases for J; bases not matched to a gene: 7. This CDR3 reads CASRRQGSNEQFF. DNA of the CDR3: TGTGCCAGCCGAAGACAGGGAAGCAATGAGCAGTTCTTC.

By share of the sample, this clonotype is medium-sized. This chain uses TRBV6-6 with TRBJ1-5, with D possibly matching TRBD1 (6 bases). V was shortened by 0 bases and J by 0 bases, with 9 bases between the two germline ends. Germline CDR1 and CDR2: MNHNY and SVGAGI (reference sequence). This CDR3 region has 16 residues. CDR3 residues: CASSYSGHNSNQPQHF. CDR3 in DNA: TGTGCCAGCAGTTACTCGGGACACAATAGCAATCAGCCCCAGCATTTT.

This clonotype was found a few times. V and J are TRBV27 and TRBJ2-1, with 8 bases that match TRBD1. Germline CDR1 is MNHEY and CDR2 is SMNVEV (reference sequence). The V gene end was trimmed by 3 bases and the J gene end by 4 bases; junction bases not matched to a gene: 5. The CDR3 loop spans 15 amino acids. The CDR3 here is CASSFVDRAYNEQFF. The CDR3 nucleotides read TGTGCCAGCAGTTTCGTGGACAGGGCTTACAATGAGCAGTTCTTC.

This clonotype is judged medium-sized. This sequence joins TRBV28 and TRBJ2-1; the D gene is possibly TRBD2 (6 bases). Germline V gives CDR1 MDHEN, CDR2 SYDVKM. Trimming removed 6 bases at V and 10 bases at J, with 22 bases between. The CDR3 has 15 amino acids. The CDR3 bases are TGTGCCAGCAGCTTGGGGCGGGACCCATTAGGAGAGCAGTTCTTC. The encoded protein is CASSLGRDPLGEQFF.

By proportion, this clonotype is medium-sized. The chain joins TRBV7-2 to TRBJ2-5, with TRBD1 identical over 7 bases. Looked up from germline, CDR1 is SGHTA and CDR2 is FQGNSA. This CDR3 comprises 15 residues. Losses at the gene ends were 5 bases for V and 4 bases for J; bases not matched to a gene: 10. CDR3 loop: CASSPLRTGGETQYF. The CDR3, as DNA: TGTGCCAGCAGCCCCCTTCGGACAGGTGGAGAGACCCAGTACTTC.

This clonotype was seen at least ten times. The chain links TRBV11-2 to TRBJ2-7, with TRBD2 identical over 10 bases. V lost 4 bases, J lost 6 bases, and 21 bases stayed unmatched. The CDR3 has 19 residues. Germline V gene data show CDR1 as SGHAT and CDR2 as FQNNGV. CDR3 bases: TGTGCCAGCAGCTCTCCGGTGGAAAGCGGGAGGGGTGGCTTGTTCGAGCAGTACTTC. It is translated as CASSSPVESGRGGLFEQYF.

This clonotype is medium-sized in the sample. The DNA of the CDR3 is TGTGCCAGCAGTGGGCCCTTAGGGGAAGGGACTGAAGCTTTCTTT. As protein: CASSGPLGEGTEAFF. The chain carries TRBV2 and TRBJ1-1, with D possibly TRBD1 on 5 matching bases. Germline CDR1 and CDR2: SNHLY and FYNNEI. V was shortened by 4 bases and J by 5 bases, with 17 bases between the two germline ends. CDR3 length: 15 amino acids.